This T cell receptor (beta chain) stems from a study of T cell changes during pregnancy in multiple sclerosis (dated by TCRdb to the late 2010s). Turning to the overall study: In women with multiple sclerosis, the researchers looked at how the T cell repertoire shifted as pregnancy progressed.

The sample holds many counts of this clone. This clone's antigen is unknown. One base away there is no much larger clone; base qualities are not given. Library prep was done by the immunoSEQ multiplex PCR assay. TCRdb holds this immuneACCESS table with in-frame rearrangements only. Some clones are missing; in checked studies, unresolved V genes explain under half, and the rest has no known cause. Across this sample there are fewer than 100,000 clones, with about nine tenths seen only once. Approximately 2% of the sample is in the top ten clones. The sample consisted of peripheral blood, taken before pregnancy. The sequence was obtained from a female donor with multiple sclerosis, enrolled in a pregnancy study.

The bases read TGTGCCAGCAGCGTACGGACAGGGGTGGGTGAAGGCACTGAAGCTTTCTTT. Its translation reads: CASSVRTGVGEGTEAFF. The rearranged chain carries TRBV4-2 and TRBJ1-1; 9 bases in the middle match TRBD1. Based on the germline V gene, the CDR1 and CDR2 sequences are LGHNA and YNFKEQ. V loses 5 bases at its end and J loses 4 bases; junction bases beyond the gene matches: 14. From cysteine to phenylalanine, the CDR3 is 17 amino acids long. Here the CDR3 DNA is all that survives: 51 bases in frame from base 1.